This T cell receptor (beta chain) was identified in a study of cytomegalovirus exposure and HLA in healthy donors. Study summary: One earlier analysis, a look at about 179 million T cells, found around 110 million unique TCR beta sequences.

Use of 60 Vbeta and 13 Jbeta primers characterized the PCR. Libraries were prepared by immunoSEQ multiplex PCR; TCRdb keeps only in-frame clonotypes and omits some of them. The sample includes about 150,000 clones, over 65% of them seen just once. CDR1 is MGHRA and CDR2 is YSYEKL in the germline V gene. V lost 3 bases to trimming and J lost 0 bases, with 12 bases between them. CDR3 length: 16 amino acids. This TCR came from a woman in her forties in good health and CMV-seronegative. This chain uses TRBV4-1 with TRBJ1-3; D gene ambiguous. Sample: PBMCs. This CDR3 reads CASSHVDTRSGNTIYF. In nucleotides, the CDR3 is TGCGCCAGCAGCCATGTCGACACTCGCTCTGGAAACACCATATATTTT.